These 5 T cell receptor beta chains share one sample of origin, sequenced in a study of T cells in narcolepsy (dated by TCRdb to the late 2010s). The method was the immunoSEQ multiplex PCR assay. TCRdb holds this immuneACCESS table with in-frame rearrangements only. Some clones are missing; in checked studies, unresolved V genes explain under half, and the rest has no known cause. The sample yields around 28,000 clones; roughly four fifths were counted once. The top ten clones comprise roughly 0.99% of the sample. Input material: CD45RA- memory CD4+ T cells from PBMCs. The cell subset or site label here, explained by the study, means: memory T cells sorted ex vivo from peripheral blood. All receptors derive from a human donor with narcolepsy.

V and J are TRBV27 and TRBJ2-2; no clear D. The CDR3 has 13 residues. Germline CDR1 and CDR2: MNHEY and SMNVEV (reference sequence). V was pared by 2 bases and J by 8 bases, with 9 bases between. In DNA, the CDR3 is TGTGCCAGCAGTTTAACGTTGATAGGGGAGCTGTTTTTT. Translated: CASSLTLIGELFF.

The sample holds one count of this clone. V is TRBV4-3 and J is TRBJ2-3; no clear D gene. V was pared by 1 base and J by 3 bases, with 11 bases between. The germline gives CDR1 LGHNA, CDR2 YSLEER. The CDR3 spans 15 residues. The CDR3 here is CASSQVPRSTDTQYF. CDR3 bases: TGCGCCAGCAGCCAAGTCCCTAGATCGACAGATACGCAGTATTTT.

This clone showed up just a few times. J is TRBJ2-7 and V is TRBV18; D is unclear. V was shortened by 8 bases and J by 1 base, with 6 bases between the two germline ends. The CDR3 consists of 11 residues. Germline V gene sequence: CDR1 KGHSH, CDR2 LQKENI. The CDR3 region has the DNA TGTGCCAGCGCAGATTCCTACGAGCAGTACTTC. As protein: CASADSYEQYF.

V usage is TRBV5-1 and J usage is TRBJ1-2; the match to TRBD1 covers 7 bases. The CDR3 is made up of 18 amino acids. Trimming removed 0 bases from V and 4 bases from J; junction bases left unmatched: 15. In germline, CDR1 is SGHRS, CDR2 YFSETQ. The CDR3 spells CASSLGAVTDRSAYGYTF. CDR3 nucleotides: TGCGCCAGCAGCTTGGGGGCAGTCACGGACAGGTCCGCCTATGGCTACACCTTC.

This chain connects TRBV6-1 to TRBJ1-1; D remains ambiguous. Per the germline V gene, CDR1 is MNHNS and CDR2 is SASEGT. V was pared by 6 bases and J by 0 bases, with 11 bases between. CDR3 size: 14 residues. The chain's CDR3 is CASRWADMNTEAFF. CDR3 DNA sequence: TGTGCCAGCAGATGGGCAGACATGAACACTGAAGCTTTCTTT.